This is a list of T cell receptor beta chains from one sample in a study of CXCR3-negative and CXCR3-positive naive CD8 T cells. TCRdb re-called the 5' RACE reads; one entry per CDR3 protein, DNA not given. This table holds roughly 6,100 distinct CDR3 sequences. Sequencing was performed on naive CXCR3- CD8+ T cells from blood. These receptors all stem from a human donor in good health. Some clones in this sample may be carry-over from other donors' samples. CDR3s include the opening cysteine and the closing phenylalanine or tryptophan. Clone size is not always given. Where it is, it says once, few, many or a class for expanded clones.

cdr3_length clone_size j_call v_call cdr3_aa
15 . TRBJ2-1 TRBV13 CASSLLTGTYNEQFF
14 medium-sized TRBJ2-1 TRBV5-4 CASRRTSDYNEQFF
13 . TRBJ1-1 TRBV12-3/TRBV12-4 CASFQGPGTEAFF
15 . TRBJ2-2 TRBV7-8 CASSSGLAFPGELFF
13 . TRBJ2-3 TRBV7-6 CASSQPLTDTQYF
16 . TRBJ2-3 TRBV4-1 CASSHRTGASTDTQYF
13 . TRBJ1-4 TRBV27 CASKRGYGEKLFF
16 medium-sized TRBJ2-1 TRBV7-6 CASSLALAGGDNEQFF
14 medium-sized TRBJ2-5 TRBV12-3/TRBV12-4 CASTPGQNQETQYF
11 . TRBJ2-7 TRBV12-3/TRBV12-4 CASSPDREQYF
14 . TRBJ2-1 TRBV20-1 CSARAGQGSNEQFF
16 . TRBJ2-2 TRBV15 CATSRDRTGFLGELFF
16 medium-sized TRBJ2-1 TRBV6-6 CASSYDDRGRDNEQFF
14 . TRBJ1-4 TRBV18 CASSIFGQRKNCFF
13 medium-sized TRBJ2-6 TRBV29-1 CSGYTRGANVLTF
18 . TRBJ1-5 TRBV6-2/TRBV6-3 CASSPPGQGSNSNQPQHF
17 . TRBJ1-1 TRBV6-1 CASTVVPTSPLNTEAFF
14 medium-sized TRBJ1-3 TRBV7-2 CASSSTSSGNTIYF
12 medium-sized TRBJ2-7 TRBV20-1 CSAAPEPYEQYF
14 medium-sized TRBJ2-7 TRBV25-1 CASSEHTGNHEQYF
15 . TRBJ2-3 TRBV5-1 CASSTSGFSTDTQYF
11 medium-sized TRBJ2-1 TRBV7-9 CASSGDNEQFF
16 medium-sized TRBJ2-1 TRBV29-1 CSSRSPSGGGGNEQFF
15 medium-sized TRBJ1-1 TRBV9 CASRAGTGSLGQAFF
12 medium-sized TRBJ1-2 TRBV11-2 CASRNPPDGYTF
13 . TRBJ2-4 TRBV13 CASSSDRGNIQYF
13 medium-sized TRBJ1-5 TRBV6-6 CASSYLNYQPQHF
12 medium-sized TRBJ2-1 TRBV6-5 CASSSLDRGQVF
15 . TRBJ2-4 TRBV28 CASSDPGLAANIQYF
17 . TRBJ2-7 TRBV11-2 CASSPSPLGETSYEQYF
14 . TRBJ2-3 TRBV6-4 CARSLGPYPDTQYF
18 . TRBJ2-7 TRBV18 CASSPRETREALSYEQYF
17 . TRBJ2-4 TRBV29-1 CSLGNRISEGAKNIQYF
12 medium-sized TRBJ2-5 TRBV21-1 CASRDRGETQYF
16 medium-sized TRBJ2-1 TRBV7-9 CASSPTSQEKNNEQFF
13 . TRBJ2-1 TRBV28 CASSFGNYNEQFF
14 . TRBJ1-1 TRBV29-1 CSVGVPDRNTEAFF
13 medium-sized TRBJ1-2 TRBV9 CASSVAARGGYTF